Below are 5 T cell receptor beta chains sequenced from a single sample in a study of human CD8 memory T cell subsets. Sequencing libraries of TCR beta were made by UMI-labeled 5' RACE. TCRdb reprocessed the 5' RACE reads, keeping one entry per CDR3 protein, no DNA. The specimen's table records roughly 7,000 distinct CDR3 sequences. Sequencing was performed on CD8+ stem-like memory T cells (TSCM and TCM) sorted from PBMCs. This sample's subset: stem-like memory CD8 T cells (TSTEM), CCR7+ PD-1- TIGIT-. These TCRs come from a human donor in good health.

The chain has TRBV4-1 and TRBJ1-1; TCRdb's D call of TRBD1 is untestable without DNA. In germline, CDR1 is MGHRA, CDR2 YSYEKL. The CDR3 runs to 14 residues. CDR3 residues: CASSGDRGRRAAFF.

The rearrangement uses TRBV6-2 or TRBV6-3 and TRBJ2-1; the D call from TCRdb, TRBD2, cannot be confirmed without DNA. Germline CDR1 reads MNHEY; CDR2 reads SVGEGT. The CDR3 spans 15 residues. CDR3 sequence reads: CASSYDAGEGNEQFF.

The V call is TRBV5-1, the J call TRBJ2-3; no DNA is available, so the TRBD1 call from TCRdb remains unchecked. Germline values: CDR1 SGHRS, CDR2 YFSETQ. The CDR3 is 16 amino acids. CDR3 protein: CASSLASGTSTDTQYF.

Frequency places this clonotype as medium-sized (0.01 to 0.1%). This chain links TRBV27 with TRBJ1-5; as DNA is missing, the TRBD1 call by TCRdb cannot be tested. This CDR3 has 14 residues. CDR1 MNHEY and CDR2 SMNVEV come from the germline V gene (reference sequence). CDR3 amino acids: CASSLGQSNQPQHF.

The CDR3 protein is CASSPGTGNTEAFF. The V gene is TRBV5-4, the J gene TRBJ1-1; TCRdb names TRBD1, which stays unverified in the absence of DNA. Germline V gene data show CDR1 as SGHNT and CDR2 as YYREEE (reference sequence). The CDR3 spans 14 residues. Using reference TRBV5-4 and TRBJ1-1 for the parts outside the CDR3, the full variable domain is ETGVTQSPTHLIKTRGQQVTLRCSSQSGHNTVSWYQQALGQGPQFIFQYYREEENGRGNFPPRFSGLQFPNYSSELNVNALELDDSALYLCASSPGTGNTEAFFGQGTRLTVV.